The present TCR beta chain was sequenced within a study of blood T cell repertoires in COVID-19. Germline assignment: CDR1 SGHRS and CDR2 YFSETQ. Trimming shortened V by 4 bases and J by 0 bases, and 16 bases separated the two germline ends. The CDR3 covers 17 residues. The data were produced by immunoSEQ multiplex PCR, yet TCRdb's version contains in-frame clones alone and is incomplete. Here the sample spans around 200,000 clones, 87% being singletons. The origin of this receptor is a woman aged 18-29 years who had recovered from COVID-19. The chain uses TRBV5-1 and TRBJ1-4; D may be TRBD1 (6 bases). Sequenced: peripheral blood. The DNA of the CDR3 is TGCGCCAGCAGCGTGGACAGAGCAACCGCAACTAATGAAAAACTGTTTTTT. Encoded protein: CASSVDRATATNEKLFF.